Sequencing of this T cell receptor beta chain was carried out in a study of T cells in Graves' hyperthyroidism and ophthalmopathy. Study conclusions and caveats: Ophthalmopathy and stable hyperthyroidism were told apart by a 13 V-J model. Peripheral blood also featured most of the thyroid clonotypes expanded above 0.001.

The sample holds a few counts of this clonotype. As yet, its antigen is unknown. The V end was cut by 3 bases, the J end by 5 bases, with 16 bases between. CDR3 length: 15 amino acids. From germline, CDR1 is KGHSH and CDR2 LQKENI. This blood was taken when hyperthyroidism was first diagnosed, before any ophthalmopathy symptoms existed. RNA transcripts were the template for amplifying TCR beta CDR3 regions. The HTBI set primed first-round TCR CDR3 RT-PCR. TCRdb analysed the multiplex PCR reads with MiXCR anew, one entry per CDR3 protein. The data hold hundreds of thousands of distinct CDR3 sequences, with roughly 20% observed a single time.

Sequenced: blood. The sequence derives from a woman between 50 and 59 years old with Graves' hyperthyroidism that later progressed to Graves' ophthalmopathy. The V call is TRBV18, the J call TRBJ1-1; D is perhaps TRBD1 (6 bases). The CDR3 DNA reads TGTGCCAGCTCACCCGCGGGCGGGGGCCGGACTGAAGCTTTCTTT. Translated, it gives CASSPAGGGRTEAFF. The whole variable domain, remainder taken from reference TRBV18 and TRBJ1-1, is NAGVMQNPRHLVRRRGQEARLRCSPMKGHSHVYWYRQLPEEGLKFMVYLQKENIIDESGMPKERFSAEFPKEGPSILRIQQVVRGDSAAYFCASSPAGGGRTEAFFGQGTRLTVV.